This TCR beta chain was recorded in a study of T cell clonality in common variable immunodeficiency. Both groups were predominantly of Caucasian heritage. CVID subjects had received replacement immunoglobulin for at least one year. This clone was counted a few times. Antigen: not known. Coverage ceases 3 residues before the CDR3 finishes, and the germline J gene fills in the end. The CDR3 is made up of 15 amino acids. V shed 0 bases and J 6 bases; nucleotides not matched to a gene: 2. Germline-derived CDR1 and CDR2 are SEHNR and FQNEAQ (reference sequence). General study results and limits: Fewer TCRbeta clones were shared among CVID subjects than controls. CVID patient heterogeneity limited repertoire-clinical complication correlations. Reportedly, TCR beta sequences from common variable immunodeficiency showed fewer deletions and N-nucleotide insertions.

The method was immunoSEQ multiplex PCR; TCRdb's version includes in-frame clones alone and lacks a portion of them. The specimen has fewer than 20,000 clones, none found just once. This sequence joins TRBV7-9 and TRBJ1-6, with 7 bases aligning to TRBD1. This receptor was obtained from a human donor with common variable immunodeficiency. Sequenced: peripheral blood mononuclear cells. The CDR3 bases that were read are TGTGCCAGCAGCTTAGCGCAGGGGGTTAATTCACCC. The encoded protein is CASSLAQGVNSP. The whole CDR3 sequence is CASSLAQGVNSPLHF.